The 17 T cell receptor beta chains in this list originate from one sample, sequenced in a study of regulatory T cells in long-lasting Graves disease. Stated time point: newly diagnosed GD, antithyroid drugs for less than 3 months. Preparation of the TCR library used RNA extracted from PBMCs. Arm-PCR of CDR3 regions and iRepertoire HTBI primers were the basis on which TCR beta libraries were built. TCRdb re-derived calls from the multiplex PCR reads in MiXCR, one entry per CDR3 protein. The sample consists of fewer than 650,000 distinct CDR3 sequences, around 16% of them appearing once. A further study also used this sample, focusing on T cells in Graves' hyperthyroidism and ophthalmopathy.

The sequenced sample was peripheral blood mononuclear cells (PBMCs), obtained at new diagnosis, from a patient treated with antithyroid drugs. The receptors shown here come from a man younger than 30 with Graves disease.

This sequence joins TRBV27 and TRBJ1-5, with TRBD1 as a possible D gene (6 bases). This CDR3 region has 15 residues. Trimming removed 2 bases at V and 3 bases at J, with 11 bases between. CDR1 MNHEY and CDR2 SMNVEV come from the germline V gene (reference sequence). The DNA of the CDR3 is TGTGCCAGCAGTTTAACCAGGGGATACAATCAGCCCCAGCATTTT. This sequence encodes CASSLTRGYNQPQHF.

This clonotype was found a few times. CDR3 sequence: CASSIHGTAGEQYF. For the CDR3, the DNA is TGTGCCAGTAGTATACACGGGACCGCGGGCGAGCAGTACTTC. The chain carries TRBV19 and TRBJ2-7, with D tentatively TRBD1 or TRBD2 (5 bases each). The CDR3 has 14 residues. Trimming left V 2 bases short and J 6 bases short, with 14 bases between. Germline CDR1 and CDR2: LNHDA and SQIVND (reference sequence).

This clonotype was picked up many times. This chain connects TRBV28 to TRBJ1-4; D gene unclear. V was shortened by 3 bases and J by 7 bases, with 6 bases between the two germline ends. The CDR3 contains 12 residues. Germline CDR1 MDHEN, CDR2 SYDVKM. The CDR3, as DNA: TGTGCCAGCAGTTTGAGCCTTGAAAAACTGTTTTTT. Its translation is CASSLSLEKLFF.

This clonotype was found a few times. The chain links TRBV28 to TRBJ2-5; no firm D call. Looked up from germline, CDR1 is MDHEN and CDR2 is SYDVKM. Deletions cut 6 bases from V and 4 bases from J, with 12 bases between. The CDR3 has 13 amino acids. The chain's CDR3 is CASSPSMRETQYF. CDR3 nucleotide sequence: TGTGCCAGCAGCCCATCCATGCGAGAGACCCAGTACTTC.

This clonotype was detected a few times. This chain links TRBV6-2 or TRBV6-3 with TRBJ2-7, with D perhaps being TRBD1 or TRBD2 (6 bases each). The germline V and J ends were trimmed by 8 bases and 2 bases, with 13 bases remaining between them. Germline lookup yields CDR1 MNHEY and CDR2 SVGEGT. The CDR3 totals 13 residues. The CDR3: CASGGRQAYEQYF. The CDR3 DNA reads TGTGCCAGCGGGGGGAGACAGGCCTACGAGCAGTACTTC.

This clonotype was observed many times. The chain has TRBV7-8 and TRBJ2-7, with D perhaps being TRBD1 or TRBD2 (5 bases each). V lost 7 bases and J 0 bases, leaving 13 bases between the germline ends. Germline CDR1 is SGHVS and CDR2 is FQNEAQ. CDR3 length equals 14 residues. CDR3 nucleotide sequence: TGTGCCAGCATAGTGGGACCGAACTCCTACGAGCAGTACTTC. Protein: CASIVGPNSYEQYF.

This clonotype was observed many times. The chain couples TRBV20-1 to TRBJ2-1; D gene ambiguous. From germline, CDR1 is DFQATT and CDR2 SNEGSKA (reference sequence). There are 12 residues in the CDR3. V was clipped by 3 bases and J by 6 bases, with 9 bases between them. CDR3 in amino acids: CSARRRLNEQFF. CDR3 nucleotides: TGCAGTGCTAGGCGGCGGCTCAATGAGCAGTTCTTC.

This rearrangement joins TRBV3-1 to TRBJ2-1; 7 nucleotides match TRBD2. The CDR3 has 16 amino acids. The junction had 10 bases not matched to a gene; V was cut back by 5 bases and J by 3 bases. In germline, CDR1 is LGHDT, CDR2 YNNKEL (reference sequence). The CDR3 sequence is CASSNLAGDFYNEQFF. The CDR3 bases are TGTGCCAGCAGCAACTTAGCGGGCGACTTCTACAATGAGCAGTTCTTC.

The chain uses TRBV4-1 and TRBJ2-7; weak D call: TRBD1 (5 bases). There are 16 residues in the CDR3. Germline CDR1 reads MGHRA; CDR2 reads YSYEKL. V was clipped by 3 bases and J by 3 bases, with 18 bases between them. The CDR3 sequence is CASSQGRALGFYEQYF. The CDR3 nucleotides are TGCGCCAGCAGCCAGGGCAGGGCCCTCGGGTTCTACGAGCAGTACTTC.

The table lists this clonotype with many counts. The chain recombines TRBV7-6 with TRBJ2-1; 12 bases are shared with TRBD2. The CDR3 consists of 14 residues. The V segment lost 5 bases and the J segment 8 bases; nucleotides outside the gene matches: 4. Germline values: CDR1 SGHVS, CDR2 FNYEAQ. The CDR3 loop reads CASSPTSGRDEQFF. Written as DNA, the CDR3 is TGTGCCAGCAGCCCGACTAGCGGGAGAGATGAGCAGTTCTTC.

This clonotype was counted only a few times. V and J are TRBV6-1 and TRBJ1-4; TRBD1 matches at 7 bases. Trimming cost V 6 bases and J 6 bases; bases outside gene matches: 7. Germline V lookup: CDR1 MNHNS, CDR2 SASEGT. The CDR3 sequence is 14 residues long. CDR3 sequence: CASSPTGLDEKLFF. Written as DNA, the CDR3 is TGTGCCAGCAGCCCGACAGGGCTTGATGAAAAACTGTTTTTT.

This clonotype appeared a few times. This chain uses TRBV5-1 with TRBJ2-2; unclear D gene. The CDR3 contains 15 residues. Germline CDR1 SGHRS, CDR2 YFSETQ. V was shortened by 2 bases and J by 4 bases, with 12 bases between the two germline ends. The CDR3 region is CASSFEQSGTGELFF. The CDR3 DNA sequence: TGCGCCAGCAGCTTTGAGCAGTCGGGCACCGGGGAGCTGTTTTTT.

Ten or more counts support this clonotype. The rearrangement uses TRBV2 and TRBJ1-2; TRBD1 matches 11 bases. The CDR3 consists of 14 residues. J gave up 6 bases and V 7 bases, and 7 bases lay outside the gene matches. Germline loops: CDR1 SNHLY, CDR2 FYNNEI. This chain's CDR3 is CASTLDRGPDGYTF. CDR3 sequence (DNA): TGTGCCAGCACTCTGGACAGGGGGCCCGATGGCTACACCTTC. Using reference TRBV2 and TRBJ1-2 for the parts outside the CDR3, the full variable domain is EPEVTQTPSHQVTQMGQEVILRCVPISNHLYFYWYRQILGQKVEFLVSFYNNEISEKSEIFDDQFSVERPDGSNFTLKIRSTKLEDSAMYFCASTLDRGPDGYTFGSGTRLTVV.

The CDR3 sequence: CASSLDPTRPTKETQYF. The DNA for the CDR3 is TGCGCCAGCAGCTTGGACCCCACCCGGCCCACCAAAGAGACCCAGTACTTC. The chain employs TRBV5-1 and TRBJ2-5; D remains ambiguous. Germline V CDR1 and CDR2: SGHRS, YFSETQ. CDR3 length equals 17 residues. Trimming took off 0 bases at V and 3 bases at J, with 18 bases between the two ends.

The chain recombines TRBV15 with TRBJ1-4, with D uncertain. CDR1 is LNHNV and CDR2 is YYDKDF in the germline V gene (reference sequence). This CDR3 comprises 14 residues. Trimming pared 2 bases from V and 5 bases from J, leaving 9 bases between. The CDR3 protein is CATSRSRENEKLFF. The DNA for the CDR3 is TGTGCCACCAGCAGATCCCGGGAAAATGAAAAACTGTTTTTT.

Ten or more counts support this clonotype. This chain links TRBV12-3 or TRBV12-4 with TRBJ2-4; 9 bases align to TRBD1. This CDR3 spans 13 amino acids. Losses at the gene ends were 6 bases for V and 8 bases for J; bases not matched to a gene: 5. This CDR3 is CASRQTGGDIQYF. In nucleotides, the CDR3 is TGTGCCAGCAGACAGACAGGGGGGGACATTCAGTACTTC.

The chain combines TRBV10-2 with TRBJ2-5; a possible D gene is TRBD1 (6 bases). Germline-derived CDR1 and CDR2 are WSHSY and SAAADI. This CDR3 comprises 14 residues. Trimming removed 3 bases from V and 5 bases from J, with 13 bases in between. The CDR3 DNA reads as TGCGCCAGCAGTGACAGGGGACCATTGGAGACCCAGTACTTC. Amino acid sequence: CASSDRGPLETQYF.